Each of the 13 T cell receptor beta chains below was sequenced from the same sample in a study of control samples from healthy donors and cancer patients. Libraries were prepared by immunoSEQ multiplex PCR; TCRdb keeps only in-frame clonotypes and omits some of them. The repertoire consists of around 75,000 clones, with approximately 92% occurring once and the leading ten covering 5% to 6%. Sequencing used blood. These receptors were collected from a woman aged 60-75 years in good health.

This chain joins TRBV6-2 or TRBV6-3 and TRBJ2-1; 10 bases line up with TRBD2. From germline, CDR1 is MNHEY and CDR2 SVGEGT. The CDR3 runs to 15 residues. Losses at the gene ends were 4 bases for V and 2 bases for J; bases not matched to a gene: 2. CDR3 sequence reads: CASSLAGGPYNEQFF. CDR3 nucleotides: TGTGCCAGCAGTTTAGCGGGGGGTCCCTACAATGAGCAGTTCTTC.

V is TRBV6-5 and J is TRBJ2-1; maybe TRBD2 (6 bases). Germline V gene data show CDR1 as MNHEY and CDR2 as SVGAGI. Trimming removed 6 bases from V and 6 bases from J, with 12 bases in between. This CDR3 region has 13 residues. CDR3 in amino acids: CASSSDYSNEQFF. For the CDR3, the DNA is TGTGCCAGCAGCTCGGACTATTCCAATGAGCAGTTCTTC.

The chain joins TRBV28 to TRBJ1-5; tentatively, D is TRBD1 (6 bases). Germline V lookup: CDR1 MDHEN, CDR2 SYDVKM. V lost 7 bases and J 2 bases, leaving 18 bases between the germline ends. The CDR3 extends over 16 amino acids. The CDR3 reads CASTRPQGRGNQPQHF. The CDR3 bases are TGTGCCAGCACCCGTCCACAGGGCAGGGGCAATCAGCCCCAGCATTTT.

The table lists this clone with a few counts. CDR3 region: CASSLPGHGDSPLHF. CDR3 in DNA: TGTGCCAGCAGTTTACCGGGCCATGGGGATTCACCCCTCCACTTT. The chain uses TRBV28 and TRBJ1-6; no clear D gene. The V end lost 2 bases, the J end lost 8 bases, and 13 bases lay between the germline ends. The length of the CDR3 is 15 residues. Germline V gives CDR1 MDHEN, CDR2 SYDVKM. The whole variable domain, remainder taken from reference TRBV28 and TRBJ1-6, is DVKVTQSSRYLVKRTGEKVFLECVQDMDHENMFWYRQDPGLGLRLIYFSYDVKMKEKGDIPEGYSVSREKKERFSLILESASTNQTSMYLCASSLPGHGDSPLHFGNGTRLTVT.

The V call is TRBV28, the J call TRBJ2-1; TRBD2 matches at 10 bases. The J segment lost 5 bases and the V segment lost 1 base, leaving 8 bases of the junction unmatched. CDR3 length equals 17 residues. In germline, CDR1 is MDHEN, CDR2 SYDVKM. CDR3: CASSLLGLAGVHNEQFF. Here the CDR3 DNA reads TGTGCCAGCAGTTTATTAGGCCTAGCGGGAGTACACAATGAGCAGTTCTTC.

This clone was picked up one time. The CDR3 sequence: CASSVDGRRSGELFF. The DNA for the CDR3 is TGTGCCAGCAGCGTAGATGGGAGGCGGTCCGGGGAGCTGTTTTTT. This chain connects TRBV9 to TRBJ2-2, with a possible D match to TRBD2 (6 bases). Germline loops: CDR1 SGDLS, CDR2 YYNGEE. Trimming cost V 0 bases and J 6 bases, with 12 bases left between them. CDR3 length: 15 amino acids.

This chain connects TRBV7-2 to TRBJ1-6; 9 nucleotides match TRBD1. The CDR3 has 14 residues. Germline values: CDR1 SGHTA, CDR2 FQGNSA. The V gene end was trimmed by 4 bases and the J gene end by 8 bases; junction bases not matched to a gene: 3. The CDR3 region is CASSWRTGDSPLHF. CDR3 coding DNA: TGTGCCAGCAGCTGGAGGACAGGGGATTCACCCCTCCACTTT.

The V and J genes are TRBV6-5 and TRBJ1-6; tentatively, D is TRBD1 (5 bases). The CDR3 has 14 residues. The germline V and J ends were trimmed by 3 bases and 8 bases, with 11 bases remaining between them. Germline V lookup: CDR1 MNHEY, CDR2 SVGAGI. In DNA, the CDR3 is TGTGCCAGCAGTTATCAGGGCGCGGATTCACCCCTCCACTTT. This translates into CASSYQGADSPLHF.

The CDR3 region is CASGEGQPTGELFF. Written as DNA, the CDR3 is TGTGCCAGCGGCGAGGGACAGCCCACCGGGGAGCTGTTTTTT. The genes are TRBV28 and TRBJ2-2, with 7 bases aligning to TRBD1. Germline assignment: CDR1 MDHEN and CDR2 SYDVKM. The CDR3 sequence is 14 residues long. After removal of 8 bases from V and 4 bases from J, the junction contained 7 bases not matched to a gene.

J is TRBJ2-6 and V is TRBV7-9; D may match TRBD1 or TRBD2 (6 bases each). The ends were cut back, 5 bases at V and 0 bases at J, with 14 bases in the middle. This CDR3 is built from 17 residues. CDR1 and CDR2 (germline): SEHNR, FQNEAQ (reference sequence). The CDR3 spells CASSPWGAASGANVLTF. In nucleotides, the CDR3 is TGTGCCAGCAGCCCCTGGGGGGCCGCCTCTGGGGCCAACGTCCTGACTTTC.

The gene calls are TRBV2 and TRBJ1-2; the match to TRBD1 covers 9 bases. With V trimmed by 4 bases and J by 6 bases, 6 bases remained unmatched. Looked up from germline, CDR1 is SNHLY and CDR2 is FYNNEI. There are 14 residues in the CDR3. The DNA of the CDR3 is TGTGCCAGCAGTGGAGGACAGGGGTTTCATGGCTACACCTTC. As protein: CASSGGQGFHGYTF.

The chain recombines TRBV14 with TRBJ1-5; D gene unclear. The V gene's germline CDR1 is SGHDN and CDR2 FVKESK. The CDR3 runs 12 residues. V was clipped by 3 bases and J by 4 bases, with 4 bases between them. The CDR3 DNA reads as TGTGCCAGCAGCCATTCGAATCAGCCCCAGCATTTT. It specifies CASSHSNQPQHF.

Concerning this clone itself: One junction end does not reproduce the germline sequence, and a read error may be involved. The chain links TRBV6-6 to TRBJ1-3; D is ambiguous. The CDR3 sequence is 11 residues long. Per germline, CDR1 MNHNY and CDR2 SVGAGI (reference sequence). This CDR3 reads CASSPGYTIYF. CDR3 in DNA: TGTGCCAGCAGTCCTGGATACACCATATATTTT.